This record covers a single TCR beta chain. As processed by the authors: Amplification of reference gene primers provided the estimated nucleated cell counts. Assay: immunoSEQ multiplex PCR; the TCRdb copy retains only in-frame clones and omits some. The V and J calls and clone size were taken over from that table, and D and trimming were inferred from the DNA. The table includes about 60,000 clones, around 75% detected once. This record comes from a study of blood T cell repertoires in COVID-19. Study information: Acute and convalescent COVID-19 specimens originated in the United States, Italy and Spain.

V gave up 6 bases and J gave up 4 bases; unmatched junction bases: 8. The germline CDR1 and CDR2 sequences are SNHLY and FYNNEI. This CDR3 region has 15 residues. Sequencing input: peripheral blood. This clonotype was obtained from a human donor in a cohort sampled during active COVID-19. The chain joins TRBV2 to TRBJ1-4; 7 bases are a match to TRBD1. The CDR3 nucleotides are TGTGCCAGCAGGAAACGACAGGGTTTTAATGAAAAACTGTTTTTT. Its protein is CASRKRQGFNEKLFF. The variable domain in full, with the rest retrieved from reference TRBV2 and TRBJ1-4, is EPEVTQTPSHQVTQMGQEVILRCVPISNHLYFYWYRQILGQKVEFLVSFYNNEISEKSEIFDDQFSVERPDGSNFTLKIRSTKLEDSAMYFCASRKRQGFNEKLFFGSGTQLSVL.